Each of the 8 T cell receptor beta chains below was sequenced from the same sample in a study of blood T cell repertoires in COVID-19. Only in-frame clones appear in the TCRdb table, and some are missing; sequencing was by immunoSEQ multiplex PCR. The sample holds 250,000 to 350,000 clones; approximately 84% are singletons and the top ten take about 1.5%. The sequenced sample consisted of peripheral blood. The receptors originated from a human donor with COVID-19, enrolled during active disease. The donor label of this sample is uncertain.

This chain links TRBV2 with TRBJ1-4; D is unresolved. Germline assignment: CDR1 SNHLY and CDR2 FYNNEI. The ends were cut back, 1 base at V and 0 bases at J, with 6 bases in the middle. The CDR3 is 15 amino acids. CDR3 DNA sequence: TGTGCCAGCAGTGAAGGCATAGCAACTAATGAAAAACTGTTTTTT. This translates into CASSEGIATNEKLFF.

For the CDR3, the DNA is TGTGCCAGCAGCGCCGGGACAGGGGTGGTGAACACCTTC. Amino acids: CASSAGTGVVNTF. The V gene is TRBV2, the J gene TRBJ1-2, with TRBD1 identical over 10 bases. The V and J ends lost 6 bases and 12 bases, in that order; junction bases with no gene match: 10. The germline V gene has CDR1 SNHLY and CDR2 FYNNEI. There are 13 residues in the CDR3.

This rearrangement joins TRBV28 to TRBJ1-3, with D perhaps matching TRBD1 (6 bases). CDR3 length: 15 residues. Trimming took off 6 bases at V and 0 bases at J, with 12 bases between the two ends. The germline V gene encodes CDR1 MDHEN and CDR2 SYDVKM. CDR3 residues: CASSTGFSSGNTIYF. The CDR3 DNA follows: TGTGCCAGCAGCACAGGGTTCAGCTCTGGAAACACCATATATTTT.

The V call is TRBV7-8, the J call TRBJ1-4; TRBD1 is a possible D gene (6 bases). CDR1 and CDR2 from the germline V gene are SGHVS and FQNEAQ. Trimming took off 2 bases at V and 8 bases at J, with 15 bases between the two ends. The CDR3 sequence is 15 residues long. The CDR3 DNA is TGTGCCAGCAGCTTAACCCGGGACATCGGAGAAAAACTGTTTTTT. Residues: CASSLTRDIGEKLFF.

This rearrangement joins TRBV12-5 to TRBJ2-3; D is unresolved. V was pared by 9 bases and J by 2 bases, with 18 bases between. Germline lookup yields CDR1 LGHNT and CDR2 FRNRAP. CDR3 length equals 15 residues. This chain's CDR3 is CARLPCPQYTDTQYF. In nucleotides, the CDR3 is TGTGCTAGACTCCCTTGTCCACAGTACACAGATACGCAGTATTTT.

The gene calls are TRBV12-3 or TRBV12-4 and TRBJ1-4; D uncertain. This CDR3 comprises 13 residues. Trimming took off 3 bases at V and 8 bases at J, with 10 bases between the two ends. CDR3: CASSLDGGEKLFF. In DNA, the CDR3 is TGTGCCAGCAGTTTGGATGGAGGAGAAAAACTGTTTTTT.

The chain combines TRBV10-3 with TRBJ2-1, with TRBD2 matching over 10 bases. The CDR3 consists of 14 residues. Trimming took 2 bases from V and 9 from J; bases not matched to a gene: 4. The V gene's germline CDR1 is ENHRY and CDR2 SYGVKD. The CDR3 DNA is TGTGCCATCAGTGAGGGGCTAGCGGGAGCTGAGCAGTTCTTC. This encodes CAISEGLAGAEQFF.

This chain links TRBV7-9 with TRBJ2-3; D is possibly TRBD1 (6 bases). V lost 7 bases, J lost 0 bases, and 14 bases lay in between. This CDR3 comprises 15 residues. Germline V gene data show CDR1 as SEHNR and CDR2 as FQNEAQ (reference sequence). CDR3 sequence reads: CASTLSTGSTDTQYF. The CDR3 DNA sequence: TGTGCCAGCACCCTATCGACAGGTAGCACAGATACGCAGTATTTT.